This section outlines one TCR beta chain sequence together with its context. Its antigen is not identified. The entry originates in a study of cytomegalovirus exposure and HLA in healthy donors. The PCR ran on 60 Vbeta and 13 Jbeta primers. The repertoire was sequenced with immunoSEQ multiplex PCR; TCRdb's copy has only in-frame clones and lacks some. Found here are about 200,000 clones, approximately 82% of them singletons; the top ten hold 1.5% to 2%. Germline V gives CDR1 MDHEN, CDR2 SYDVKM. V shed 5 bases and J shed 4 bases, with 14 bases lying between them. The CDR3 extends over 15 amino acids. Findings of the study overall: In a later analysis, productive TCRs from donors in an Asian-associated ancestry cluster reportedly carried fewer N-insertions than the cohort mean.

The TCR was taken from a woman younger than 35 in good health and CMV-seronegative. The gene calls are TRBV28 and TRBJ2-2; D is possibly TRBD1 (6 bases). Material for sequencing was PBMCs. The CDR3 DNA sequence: TGTGCCAGCAGTCGCCACAGGGTGAGCACCGGGGAGCTGTTTTTT. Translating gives CASSRHRVSTGELFF. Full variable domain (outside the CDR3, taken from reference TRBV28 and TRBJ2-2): DVKVTQSSRYLVKRTGEKVFLECVQDMDHENMFWYRQDPGLGLRLIYFSYDVKMKEKGDIPEGYSVSREKKERFSLILESASTNQTSMYLCASSRHRVSTGELFFGEGSRLTVL.